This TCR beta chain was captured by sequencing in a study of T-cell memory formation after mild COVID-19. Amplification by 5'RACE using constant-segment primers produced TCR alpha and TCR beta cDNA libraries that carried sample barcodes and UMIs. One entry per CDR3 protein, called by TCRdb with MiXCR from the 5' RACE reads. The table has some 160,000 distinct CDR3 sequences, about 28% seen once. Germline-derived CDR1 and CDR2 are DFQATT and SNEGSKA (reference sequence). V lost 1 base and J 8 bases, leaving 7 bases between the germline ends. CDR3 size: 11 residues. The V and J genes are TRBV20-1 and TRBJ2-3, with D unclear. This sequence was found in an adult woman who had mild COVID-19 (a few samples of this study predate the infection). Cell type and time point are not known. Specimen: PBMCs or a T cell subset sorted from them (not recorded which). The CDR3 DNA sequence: TGCAGTGCTAGAGTCTCGGGTACGCAGTATTTT. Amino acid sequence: CSARVSGTQYF.